These 18 T cell receptor beta chains share one sample of origin, sequenced in a study of blood T cell repertoires in COVID-19. The table came from immunoSEQ multiplex PCR; TCRdb's copy has only in-frame clones and leaves some out. The sample yields roughly 120,000 clones, 70% to 85% seen once. Material: peripheral blood. These receptors were collected from a woman in her sixties or seventies with acute or convalescent COVID-19.

The CDR3 DNA is TGTGCCAGCAGCTTGGGACAGAACACTGAAGCTTTCTTT. Its protein is CASSLGQNTEAFF. This rearrangement joins TRBV11-2 to TRBJ1-1, with D maybe TRBD1 (6 bases). V shed 3 bases and J shed 1 base, with 6 bases lying between them. The CDR3 is 13 residues long. Germline lookup yields CDR1 SGHAT and CDR2 FQNNGV.

This clone was detected a few times. The chain has TRBV5-1 and TRBJ1-4; TRBD1 aligns across 11 bases. The germline V gene has CDR1 SGHRS and CDR2 YFSETQ. The CDR3 totals 14 residues. J was trimmed by 5 bases and V by 3 bases; bases with no gene match: 0. The CDR3 region is CASSWDRGNEKLFF. As DNA, the CDR3 is TGCGCCAGCAGCTGGGACAGGGGGAATGAAAAACTGTTTTTT.

The chain has TRBV7-2 and TRBJ1-1; 7 bases match TRBD1. This CDR3 has 14 amino acids. The germline CDR1 and CDR2 sequences are SGHTA and FQGNSA. The V and J ends lost 3 bases and 1 base, in that order; junction bases with no gene match: 2. Here the CDR3 DNA reads TGTGCCAGCAGCTTCCGACAGGGGAACACTGAAGCTTTCTTT. It translates to CASSFRQGNTEAFF.

The V and J genes are TRBV7-3 and TRBJ2-1; 8 nucleotides agree with TRBD1. CDR1 and CDR2 (germline): SGHTA, FQGTGA. V was pared by 2 bases and J by 2 bases, with 2 bases of the junction left unmatched. This CDR3 spans 15 amino acids. In nucleotides, the CDR3 is TGTGCCAGCAGCTTAGGGACAGGAACCTACAATGAGCAGTTCTTC. Its translation: CASSLGTGTYNEQFF.

V and J are TRBV28 and TRBJ2-2; 8 bases fit TRBD1. CDR1 and CDR2 (germline): MDHEN, SYDVKM. The length of the CDR3 is 15 residues. The V gene end was trimmed by 4 bases and the J gene end by 1 base; junction bases not matched to a gene: 2. CDR3 coding DNA: TGTGCCAGCAGTTCAGGGGGCGGGAACACCGGGGAGCTGTTTTTT. Its protein is CASSSGGGNTGELFF. Looking up the rest from reference TRBV28 and TRBJ2-2 gives the full variable domain: DVKVTQSSRYLVKRTGEKVFLECVQDMDHENMFWYRQDPGLGLRLIYFSYDVKMKEKGDIPEGYSVSREKKERFSLILESASTNQTSMYLCASSSGGGNTGELFFGEGSRLTVL.

With respect to this clone: This specimen includes other DNA sequences encoding the same CDR3. The V gene is TRBV29-1, the J gene TRBJ1-3; no clear D. Germline V CDR1 and CDR2: SQVTM, ANQGSEA. The CDR3 length is 13 residues. V lost 4 bases, J lost 0 bases, and 7 bases lay in between. Here the CDR3 DNA reads TGCAGCGTTGCCCGGGGCTCTGGAAACACCATATATTTT. This codes for CSVARGSGNTIYF.

CDR3 in DNA: TGTGCCAGCAGCCCCCTCACGGGGGGAAAACTGTTTTTT. Protein sequence: CASSPLTGGKLFF. The V gene is TRBV14, the J gene TRBJ1-4, with D maybe TRBD1 (5 bases). Per the germline V gene, CDR1 is SGHDN and CDR2 is FVKESK. The CDR3 runs to 13 residues. The V end lost 4 bases, the J end lost 10 bases, and 13 bases lay between the germline ends.

The chain is built from TRBV9 and TRBJ1-2; 8 nucleotides line up with TRBD1. CDR3 length: 16 amino acids. Looked up from germline, CDR1 is SGDLS and CDR2 is YYNGEE. V lost 0 bases and J lost 4; bases outside the gene matches: 8. CDR3: CASSVGGTGHVYGYTF. CDR3 nucleotides: TGTGCCAGCAGCGTAGGCGGGACAGGACACGTCTATGGCTACACCTTC. Using reference TRBV9 and TRBJ1-2 for the parts outside the CDR3, the full variable domain is DSGVTQTPKHLITATGQRVTLRCSPRSGDLSVYWYQQSLDQGLQFLIQYYNGEERAKGNILERFSAQQFPDLHSELNLSSLELGDSALYFCASSVGGTGHVYGYTFGSGTRLTVV.

This clone has only one observation. The chain uses TRBV4-2 and TRBJ1-2; 9 positions agree with TRBD1. Looked up from germline, CDR1 is LGHNA and CDR2 is YNFKEQ. The CDR3 has 14 residues. The V segment lost 4 bases and the J segment 7 bases; nucleotides outside the gene matches: 7. The CDR3 here is CASSLTGGAGGYTF. CDR3 sequence (DNA): TGTGCCAGCAGCCTTACAGGGGGCGCGGGTGGCTACACCTTC.

This chain joins TRBV6-5 and TRBJ2-1; D is perhaps TRBD1 (6 bases). Germline values: CDR1 MNHEY, CDR2 SVGAGI. The CDR3 is 14 residues long. V was cut by 5 bases and J by 0 bases, with 8 bases left in between. The CDR3 nucleotides are TGTGCCAGCAGTCTGGACAGCTCCTACAATGAGCAGTTCTTC. Residues: CASSLDSSYNEQFF.

The rearrangement joins TRBV25-1 to TRBJ1-6; D unclear. This CDR3 has 13 amino acids. Per germline, CDR1 MGHDK and CDR2 SYGVNS. V was cut by 7 bases and J by 8 bases, with 12 bases left in between. The CDR3 loop is CASTRSADSPLHF. The CDR3 DNA sequence: TGTGCCAGCACTCGGAGTGCGGATTCACCCCTCCACTTT. Based on the CDR3 plus reference TRBV25-1 and TRBJ1-6, the full variable domain is EADIYQTPRYLVIGTGKKITLECSQTMGHDKMYWYQQDPGMELHLIHYSYGVNSTEKGDLSSESTVSRIRTEHFPLTLESARPSHTSQYLCASTRSADSPLHFGNGTRLTVT.

The chain has TRBV7-6 and TRBJ2-5; D uncertain. The CDR3 has 15 residues. Germline V gene sequence: CDR1 SGHVS, CDR2 FNYEAQ. V was cut by 7 bases and J by 3 bases, with 18 bases left in between. CDR3 residues: CASTPGALREETQYF. As DNA, the CDR3 is TGTGCCAGCACCCCAGGCGCTCTCAGAGAAGAGACCCAGTACTTC.

This chain uses TRBV6-5 with TRBJ1-1, with TRBD1 identical over 7 bases. Germline V gene data show CDR1 as MNHEY and CDR2 as SVGAGI. CDR3 length: 14 residues. V gave up 8 bases and J gave up 1 base; unmatched junction bases: 7. CDR3 protein: CASFLDRANTEAFF. The CDR3 DNA reads TGTGCCAGCTTTCTAGACAGGGCGAACACTGAAGCTTTCTTT.

This chain connects TRBV19 to TRBJ1-1, with TRBD1 as a possible D gene (5 bases). CDR3 length: 11 amino acids. Germline V gene sequence: CDR1 LNHDA, CDR2 SQIVND (reference sequence). Deletions cut 10 bases from V and 4 bases from J, with 10 bases between. The CDR3 is CATFGGTEAFF. The CDR3 DNA reads TGTGCCACCTTCGGGGGCACTGAAGCTTTCTTT.

The CDR3 DNA reads TGTGCCAGCAGCTTAGAGCTTGGGACTAGCGGTACCAATGAGCAGTTCTTC. Amino acid sequence: CASSLELGTSGTNEQFF. The chain is built from TRBV7-9 and TRBJ2-1; TRBD2 agrees at 11 bases. This CDR3 has 17 amino acids. Germline V gene sequence: CDR1 SEHNR, CDR2 FQNEAQ (reference sequence). Trimming took 1 base from V and 6 from J; bases not matched to a gene: 8.

The chain combines TRBV5-5 with TRBJ2-7; D not certain. CDR1 SGHKS and CDR2 YYEKEE come from the germline V gene (reference sequence). This CDR3 comprises 13 residues. V lost 5 bases and J 4 bases, leaving 13 bases between the germline ends. The DNA of the CDR3 is TGTGCCAGCAGTGGGCGAGCAAGTTACGAGCAGTACTTC. As protein: CASSGRASYEQYF.

V gene TRBV5-1 combines with J gene TRBJ2-2; tentative D call: TRBD2 (7 bases). CDR3 length equals 14 residues. The germline gives CDR1 SGHRS, CDR2 YFSETQ. The V gene lost 4 bases and the J gene lost 4 bases, with 11 bases spanning the gap. The CDR3 DNA follows: TGCGCCAGCAGCCCGGGGGGCGCCACCGGGGAGCTGTTTTTT. It translates to CASSPGGATGELFF.

The J gene is TRBJ2-3, the V gene TRBV7-2; 8 bases fit TRBD1. The CDR3 spans 16 residues. Germline assignment: CDR1 SGHTA and CDR2 FQGNSA. V lost 5 bases to trimming and J lost 3 bases; unmatched junction nucleotides: 10. CDR3 in amino acids: CASSPRTGMGTDTQYF. Here the CDR3 DNA reads TGTGCCAGCAGCCCCCGGACAGGGATGGGTACAGATACGCAGTATTTT.